Listed below are T cell receptor beta chains from one sample, sequenced in a study of blood T cells in healthy people across ages. TCRdb independently ran MiXCR on the 5' RACE reads; one entry per CDR3 protein. The table shows about 1.4 million distinct CDR3 sequences, with roughly 60% occurring only once. Sequenced material: blood. Receptors originate from a man younger than 35 in good health. Each CDR3 is given with its conserved first and last residue. D genes are given only for firm matches. Expanded clones are given a class, and other clones once, few, many or no size at all.

d_gene	abundance	v_gene	j_gene	CDR3aa	CDR3nt
-	-	TRBV7-9	TRBJ2-1	CASSSRSLSYNEQFF	TGTGCCAGCAGCTCCCGGTCACTCTCCTACAATGAGCAGTTCTTC
TRBD1	-	TRBV29-1	TRBJ2-1	CSVLPRGLGETQFF	TGCAGCGTCCTACCCAGGGGGCTAGGGGAGACCCAGTTCTTC
TRBD1	-	TRBV2	TRBJ2-5	CAGAAGSGQGEQYF	TGTGCCGGAGCGGCCGGTTCGGGACAGGGGGAGCAGTACTTC
-	few	TRBV24-1	TRBJ2-7	CATSDPLVGEQYF	TGTGCCACCAGTGATCCCCTGGTAGGGGAGCAGTATTTC
-	-	TRBV20-1	TRBJ2-7	CSAGSLSYEQYF	TGCAGTGCCGGGAGCCTCTCCTACGAGCAGTACTTC
-	once	TRBV19	TRBJ2-2	CASSSGLGGELFF	TGTGCCAGTAGCTCGGGGTTAGGCGGGGAGCTGTTTTTT
-	once	TRBV15	TRBJ2-7	CATSRVGPAYEQYF	TGTGCCACCAGCAGAGTTGGGCCAGCCTACGAGCAGTACTTC
TRBD1	-	TRBV3-1	TRBJ2-1	CASSPTGGDNRRLGFYEQFF	TGTGCCAGCAGCCCGACAGGGGGCGATAATCGCCGGTTAGGTTTCTATGAGCAGTTCTTC
TRBD1	few	TRBV18	TRBJ1-2	CASSPRTGGEVGYTF	TGTGCCAGCTCACCGCGGACAGGGGGCGAGGTGGGCTACACCTTC
-	-	TRBV28	TRBJ1-2	CASSSLAKPQRIYGYTF	TGTGCCAGCAGTTCGCTCGCTAAACCACAGAGAATCTATGGCTACACCTTC
-	-	TRBV25-1	TRBJ2-7	CASSRGRDSYEQYF	TGTGCCAGCAGCCGGGGCAGGGACTCCTACGAGCAGTACTTC
TRBD1	-	TRBV25-1	TRBJ2-1	CASSERQGAEYNEQFF	TGTGCCAGCAGTGAAAGGCAGGGGGCAGAGTACAATGAGCAGTTCTTC
TRBD2	few	TRBV20-1	TRBJ2-4	CSARSGTSVINIQYF	TGCAGTGCTAGGTCCGGGACTAGCGTAATAAACATTCAGTACTTC
-	-	TRBV12-3/TRBV12-4	TRBJ1-4	CASSLAGAGEKLFF	TGTGCCAGCAGTTTAGCGGGGGCCGGTGAAAAACTGTTTTTT
-	-	TRBV5-1	TRBJ1-6	CASSLKGFGSPLHF	TGCGCCAGCAGCTTGAAAGGGTTTGGTTCACCCCTCCACTTT
-	-	TRBV29-1	TRBJ2-7	CSAFVPEIYEQYF	TGCAGCGCCTTTGTCCCGGAAATCTACGAGCAGTACTTC
-	-	TRBV15	TRBJ2-7	CATSRARGSSYEQYF	TGTGCCACCAGCAGAGCCCGGGGAAGCTCCTACGAGCAGTACTTC
-	-	TRBV6-5	TRBJ1-2	CASSKTERGSGYTF	TGTGCCAGCAGTAAAACGGAACGAGGAAGTGGCTACACCTTC
-	-	TRBV6-1	TRBJ2-1	CASMGRGVWNEQFF	TGTGCCAGCATGGGCAGGGGGGTGTGGAATGAGCAGTTCTTC
-	few	TRBV4-2	TRBJ2-2	CASSQSGLQLNTGELFF	TGTGCCAGCAGCCAGTCGGGACTCCAACTGAACACCGGGGAGCTGTTTTTT
-	-	TRBV9	TRBJ1-1	CASSSAGMAPGTEAFF	TGTGCCAGCAGCTCAGCAGGGATGGCCCCAGGCACTGAAGCTTTCTTT
-	-	TRBV18	TRBJ2-7	CASSPTDSNEQYF	TGTGCCAGCTCACCAACAGACAGTAACGAGCAGTACTTC
-	-	TRBV10-3	TRBJ1-2	CAISESAVGSVVYGYTF	TGTGCCATCAGTGAGTCCGCGGTCGGGTCCGTAGTCTATGGCTACACCTTC
-	few	TRBV10-3	TRBJ2-7	CATFAPGQGSYEQYF	TGTGCCACTTTCGCTCCGGGACAAGGGTCCTACGAGCAGTACTTC
-	few	TRBV3-1	TRBJ1-2	CASSQVGRDNYGYTF	TGTGCCAGCAGCCAAGTAGGGAGGGATAACTATGGCTACACCTTC
TRBD1	-	TRBV28	TRBJ2-5	CASSPFAGGTGGLNEQYF	TGTGCCAGCAGCCCATTTGCGGGGGGGACAGGGGGCTTAAATGAGCAGTACTTC
TRBD2	-	TRBV11-2	TRBJ2-7	CASSPWEGYYEQYF	TGTGCCAGCAGCCCCTGGGAGGGCTACTACGAGCAGTACTTC
TRBD1	-	TRBV2	TRBJ2-1	CATMGQGMSNEQFF	TGTGCCACCATGGGACAGGGGATGAGTAATGAGCAGTTCTTC
TRBD1	-	TRBV10-3	TRBJ1-6	CAISMGQGDSPLHF	TGTGCCATCAGCATGGGACAGGGTGATTCACCCCTCCACTTT
-	-	TRBV28	TRBJ1-1	CASSKGGRVTEAFF	TGTGCCAGCAGTAAGGGGGGGCGGGTTACTGAAGCTTTCTTT
-	-	TRBV20-1	TRBJ2-7	CSARDWPFYEQYF	TGCAGTGCTAGAGATTGGCCGTTCTACGAGCAGTACTTC
TRBD2	-	TRBV27	TRBJ2-1	CAARTSVYNEQFF	TGTGCCGCCCGGACTAGCGTATACAATGAGCAGTTCTTC
-	-	TRBV20-1	TRBJ2-1	CSGVGGGLSGQFF	TGCAGTGGGGTTGGAGGAGGGCTGAGTGGGCAGTTCTTC